These 24 T cell receptor beta chains were all obtained from the same sample, sequenced in a study of human T cells and chemical hapten exposure. TCRdb redid the calling of the RACE reads with MiXCR, one entry per CDR3 protein. The data hold 40,000 to 50,000 distinct CDR3 sequences, with just under 4% observed a single time. Time point specified: patch test 1, 2 weeks after DPC sensitization. This sample's treatment: therapeutic diphenylcyclopropenone sensitization with weekly scalp DPC. Before extraction, the whole blood was not fractionated, and total RNA was taken from it. Specimen: whole blood, collected in connection with sensitization to the hapten diphenylcyclopropenone (DPC). These receptors were obtained from a man aged 50 to 60 with alopecia areata. Some clones in this sample may be carry-over from other donors' samples.

This clonotype was picked up many times. The chain has TRBV29-1 and TRBJ1-4, with D possibly being TRBD1 (5 bases). Trimming took off 0 bases at V and 12 bases at J, with 11 bases between the two ends. This CDR3 is 12 amino acids long. CDR1 SQVTM and CDR2 ANQGSEA come from the germline V gene. In DNA form, the CDR3 reads TGCAGCGTTGAAGAAGAGGGGCCTCAACTGTTTTTT. This codes for CSVEEEGPQLFF.

As for this clonotype: One base away lies a much larger clone, so this may be a sequencing read error. The chain has TRBV10-3 and TRBJ1-1; D gene ambiguous. Germline-derived CDR1 and CDR2 are ENHRY and SYGVKD. This CDR3 comprises 16 residues. CDR3 loop: CAISEGNQVVNAEAFF. The CDR3 nucleotides are TGTGCCATCAGTGAGGGGAATCAGGTGGTGAACGCTGAAGCTTTCTTT.

As regards this clonotype: This may be a read error: a much more frequent sequence differs by one nucleotide. V and J are TRBV15 and TRBJ1-2; TRBD1 might be the D (6 bases). In germline, CDR1 is LNHNV, CDR2 YYDKDF (reference sequence). The CDR3 spans 13 residues. The CDR3 loop reads CATSMEQGYDYTF. CDR3 sequence (DNA): TGTGCCACCAGCATGGAACAGGGCTATGACTACACCTTC. Full variable domain (rest looked up from reference TRBV15 and TRBJ1-2): DAMVIQNPRYQVTQFGKPVTLSCSQTLNHNVMYWYQQKSSQAPKLLFHYYDKDFNNEADTPDNFQSRRPNTSFCFLDIRSPGLGDTAMYLCATSMEQGYDYTFGSGTRLTVV.

The table lists this clonotype with a few counts. This chain joins TRBV7-3 and TRBJ2-2; a possible D gene is TRBD1 (6 bases). From germline, CDR1 is SGHTA and CDR2 FQGTGA. V lost 3 bases and J lost 11, with 16 bases in between. The CDR3 extends over 14 amino acids. The CDR3, as DNA: TGTGCCAGCAGCTTGGGTCAGGGGAACCGAGAGCTGTTTTTT. Its translation: CASSLGQGNRELFF.

This clonotype has only a few counts. CDR3 coding DNA: TGCGCCAGCAGCCAAGAGTCAGGTTTCAATCAGCCCCAGCATTTT. As protein: CASSQESGFNQPQHF. The J gene is TRBJ1-5, the V gene TRBV4-3; D is unclear. From germline, CDR1 is LGHNA and CDR2 YSLEER. CDR3 length: 15 residues. Trimming stripped 0 bases from V and 3 bases from J, with 9 bases between.

This clonotype was observed a handful of times. The chain recombines TRBV20-1 with TRBJ1-4; 7 bases align to TRBD1. The CDR3 is 15 residues long. CDR1 and CDR2 (germline): DFQATT, SNEGSKA (reference sequence). Trimming removed 0 bases from V and 5 bases from J; junction bases left unmatched: 6. CDR3 coding DNA: TGCAGTGCTAGAGATGGAAAGGGGGCGAATGAAAAACTGTTTTTT. It yields the protein CSARDGKGANEKLFF.

Many counts were recorded for this clonotype. The gene calls are TRBV10-3 and TRBJ2-7; 13 bases agree with TRBD2. This CDR3 spans 17 amino acids. V lost 6 bases and J lost 0; bases outside the gene matches: 8. Germline V gene lookup returns CDR1 ENHRY and CDR2 SYGVKD. CDR3 amino acids: CAISGTSGNSGSYEQYF. The DNA of the CDR3 is TGTGCCATCAGCGGGACTAGCGGGAATTCGGGCTCCTACGAGCAGTACTTC.

This clonotype was counted many times. The chain recombines TRBV7-9 with TRBJ2-7; D ambiguous. V lost 0 bases and J 2 bases, leaving 8 bases between the germline ends. Germline CDR1 reads SEHNR; CDR2 reads FQNEAQ (reference sequence). The CDR3 is 14 amino acids. In nucleotides, the CDR3 is TGTGCCAGCAGCTTAGCGTCAGGAACCTACGAGCAGTACTTC. Translating it yields CASSLASGTYEQYF.

The V call is TRBV7-8, the J call TRBJ2-3; a weak D match, TRBD2 (6 bases). This CDR3 is 18 amino acids long. CDR1 is SGHVS and CDR2 is FQNEAQ in the germline V gene. The V end lost 1 base, the J end lost 0 bases, and 17 bases lay between the germline ends. The CDR3 protein is CASSLEAARLVSTDTQYF. CDR3 coding DNA: TGTGCCAGCAGCTTAGAGGCAGCCCGACTAGTCAGCACAGATACGCAGTATTTT.

This clonotype was counted at least ten times. The chain links TRBV11-2 to TRBJ2-7; D may be TRBD2 (6 bases). CDR3 length: 15 amino acids. Germline CDR1 reads SGHAT; CDR2 reads FQNNGV. V lost 5 bases and J lost 1, with 15 bases in between. The DNA for the CDR3 is TGTGCCAGCAGCCTCCCGGGGGACCGATCCTACGAGCAGTACTTC. This codes for CASSLPGDRSYEQYF.

This clonotype has a handful of counts. The rearrangement uses TRBV7-6 and TRBJ1-3; D is possibly TRBD1 (6 bases). This CDR3 comprises 16 residues. V was pared by 2 bases and J by 0 bases, with 11 bases between. The germline V gene has CDR1 SGHVS and CDR2 FNYEAQ. The CDR3 protein is CASSLQGQSSGNTIYF. Here the CDR3 DNA reads TGTGCCAGCAGCTTACAAGGACAGAGCTCTGGAAACACCATATATTTT.

This clonotype occurred many times. The chain is built from TRBV28 and TRBJ1-4; TRBD1 aligns across 7 bases. The CDR3 spans 13 residues. Trimming removed 6 bases from V and 7 bases from J; junction bases left unmatched: 5. Germline lookup yields CDR1 MDHEN and CDR2 SYDVKM. This CDR3 reads CASRSGGIEKLFF. CDR3 in DNA: TGTGCCAGCAGGTCAGGGGGGATTGAAAAACTGTTTTTT.

This clonotype was detected many times. Written as DNA, the CDR3 is TGTGCCAGCAGCACGGGACTAGCGGGCCTCGGACACGAGCAGTACTTC. This encodes CASSTGLAGLGHEQYF. The rearrangement links TRBV27 to TRBJ2-7; 12 positions agree with TRBD2. The V and J ends lost 6 bases and 5 bases, in that order; junction bases with no gene match: 11. The length of the CDR3 is 16 residues. Germline-derived CDR1 and CDR2 are MNHEY and SMNVEV (reference sequence).

This clonotype was seen repeatedly, ten times or more. V usage is TRBV9 and J usage is TRBJ2-5, with 7 nucleotides matching TRBD2. The ends lost 3 bases at V and 1 base at J; junction bases unmatched: 9. Germline values: CDR1 SGDLS, CDR2 YYNGEE. This CDR3 is built from 16 residues. The CDR3 region is CASSARISSGQETQYF. The CDR3 region has the DNA TGTGCCAGCAGCGCCCGTATATCTAGCGGCCAAGAGACCCAGTACTTC.

The table lists this clonotype with many counts. The genes are TRBV10-2 and TRBJ1-2; no definite D call. The CDR3 loop spans 14 amino acids. Germline CDR1 reads WSHSY; CDR2 reads SAAADI. The V end was cut by 3 bases, the J end by 8 bases, with 16 bases between. The CDR3 sequence is CASSDRQSREGYTF. In DNA form, the CDR3 reads TGCGCCAGCAGTGATCGACAAAGCCGAGAAGGCTACACCTTC.

This chain uses TRBV10-1 with TRBJ1-1; perhaps TRBD1 as D (5 bases). Trimming removed 4 bases at V and 3 bases at J, with 6 bases between. The length of the CDR3 is 12 residues. CDR1 WNHNN and CDR2 SYGVQD come from the germline V gene (reference sequence). The CDR3 loop is CASSGRDTEAFF. DNA of the CDR3: TGCGCCAGCAGTGGCAGGGACACTGAAGCTTTCTTT.

This clonotype was seen a few times. The rearrangement uses TRBV20-1 and TRBJ1-5; maybe TRBD1 (5 bases). This CDR3 contains 17 residues. Germline CDR1 reads DFQATT; CDR2 reads SNEGSKA (reference sequence). Deletions cut 1 base from V and 0 bases from J, with 16 bases between. CDR3 nucleotide sequence: TGCAGTGCTAGAGCACCGGGGGGATTTTATAGCAATCAGCCCCAGCATTTT. Its translation: CSARAPGGFYSNQPQHF.

This clonotype was detected ten times or more. This rearrangement joins TRBV28 to TRBJ2-2, with 9 nucleotides matching TRBD1. J lost 6 bases, V lost 3 bases, and 5 bases had no gene match. The CDR3 contains 15 residues. CDR1 MDHEN and CDR2 SYDVKM come from the germline V gene. The chain's CDR3 is CASSFDRGVAGELFF. The CDR3 DNA sequence: TGTGCCAGCAGTTTCGACAGGGGGGTCGCCGGGGAGCTGTTTTTT.

This clonotype was seen at least ten times. V gene TRBV12-3 or TRBV12-4 combines with J gene TRBJ1-1; D may be TRBD1 (6 bases). V lost 5 bases and J 0 bases, leaving 13 bases between the germline ends. This CDR3 is built from 15 residues. The CDR3 here is CASSPQGQVNTEAFF. DNA of the CDR3: TGTGCCAGCAGTCCACAGGGTCAGGTGAACACTGAAGCTTTCTTT.

This clonotype came up a few times. The gene calls are TRBV5-1 and TRBJ1-4; D is perhaps TRBD1 (5 bases). The germline V gene encodes CDR1 SGHRS and CDR2 YFSETQ. V was cut by 7 bases and J by 0 bases, with 16 bases left in between. The CDR3 has 16 residues. The CDR3 sequence: CASRPGQIATNEKLFF. DNA of the CDR3: TGCGCCAGCCGCCCGGGGCAGATTGCAACTAATGAAAAACTGTTTTTT.

On this clonotype itself: A read error may account for a junction end that differs from germline. J is TRBJ1-2 and V is TRBV5-5; D unclear. Looked up from germline, CDR1 is SGHKS and CDR2 is YYEKEE (reference sequence). The CDR3 spans 15 residues. The CDR3 spells CASSRLEGSLYGYAF. In nucleotides, the CDR3 is TGTGCCAGCAGTCGGTTGGAGGGCAGCTTATATGGCTACGCCTTC.

V usage is TRBV5-1 and J usage is TRBJ1-1, with D possibly being TRBD1 (5 bases). V dropped 0 bases and J dropped 6 bases, with 12 bases sitting between them. CDR1 SGHRS and CDR2 YFSETQ come from the germline V gene. The CDR3 contains 14 residues. CDR3 amino acids: CASSLEGRGSEAFF. CDR3 nucleotides: TGCGCCAGCAGCTTGGAGGGGCGGGGTTCTGAAGCTTTCTTT.

This clonotype was recorded many times. The chain has TRBV3-1 and TRBJ2-3; 13 bases are a match to TRBD2. V lost 3 bases, J lost 4 bases, and 1 base stayed unmatched. Germline CDR1 is LGHDT and CDR2 is YNNKEL (reference sequence). CDR3 length: 15 amino acids. CDR3 region: CASSQGLAGSDTQYF. CDR3 nucleotides: TGTGCCAGCAGCCAGGGACTAGCGGGATCAGATACGCAGTATTTT.

This clonotype was observed a handful of times. The chain joins TRBV19 to TRBJ1-5; 7 bases line up with TRBD1. Germline V gives CDR1 LNHDA, CDR2 SQIVND (reference sequence). The CDR3 is 15 amino acids. J was trimmed by 0 bases and V by 5 bases; bases with no gene match: 4. DNA of the CDR3: TGTGCCAGTAGTCTCAGGACAGGTAGCAATCAGCCCCAGCATTTT. This codes for CASSLRTGSNQPQHF.